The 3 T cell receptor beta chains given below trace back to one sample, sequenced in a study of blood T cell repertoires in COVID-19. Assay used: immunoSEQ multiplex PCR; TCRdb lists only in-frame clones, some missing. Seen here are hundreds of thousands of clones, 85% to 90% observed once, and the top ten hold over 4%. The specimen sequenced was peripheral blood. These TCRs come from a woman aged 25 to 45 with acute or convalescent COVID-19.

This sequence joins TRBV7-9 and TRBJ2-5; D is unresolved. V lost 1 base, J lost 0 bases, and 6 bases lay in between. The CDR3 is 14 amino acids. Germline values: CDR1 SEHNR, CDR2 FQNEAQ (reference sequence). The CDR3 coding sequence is TGTGCCAGCAGCTTAGTTGAGTACCAAGAGACCCAGTACTTC. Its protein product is CASSLVEYQETQYF.

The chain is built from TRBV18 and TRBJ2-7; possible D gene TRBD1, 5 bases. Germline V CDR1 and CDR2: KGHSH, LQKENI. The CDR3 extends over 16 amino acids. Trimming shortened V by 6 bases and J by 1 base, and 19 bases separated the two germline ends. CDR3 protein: CASSLGPGPTSYEQYF. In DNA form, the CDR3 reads TGTGCCAGCTCTTTGGGGCCCGGGCCAACATCCTACGAGCAGTACTTC.

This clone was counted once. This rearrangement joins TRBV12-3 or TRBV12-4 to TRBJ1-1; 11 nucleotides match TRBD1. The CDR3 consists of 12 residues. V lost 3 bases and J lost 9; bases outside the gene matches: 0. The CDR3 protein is CASSLDRGQAFF. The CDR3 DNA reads TGTGCCAGCAGTTTGGACAGGGGGCAAGCTTTCTTT.